One sample yielded the 10 T cell receptor beta chains listed below, sequenced in a study of cytomegalovirus exposure and HLA in healthy donors. In the PCR, 60 Vbeta and 13 Jbeta primers were used. Method: immunoSEQ multiplex PCR; TCRdb's copy keeps in-frame clones and lacks some. Altogether some 200,000 clones are present, roughly four fifths being singletons, with the ten largest covering 2.2%. The sequenced sample consisted of PBMCs. The receptor set was obtained from a woman in her thirties in good health and CMV-seronegative.

V usage is TRBV13 and J usage is TRBJ2-5; 11 nucleotides align to TRBD1. Gene TRBJ2-7 matches the end of the DNA better, so the J call may be wrong. The length of the CDR3 is 15 residues. Germline V gene data show CDR1 as PRHDT and CDR2 as FYEKMQ (reference sequence). The CDR3 DNA reads TGTGCCAGCAGCACCTGGGACAGGGGGATTCTCGAGCAGTACTTC. Amino acids: CASSTWDRGILEQYF.

This rearrangement joins TRBV28 to TRBJ2-7; no definite D call. The CDR3 extends over 13 amino acids. The V gene's germline CDR1 is MDHEN and CDR2 SYDVKM. Trimming shortened V by 7 bases and J by 3 bases, and 13 bases separated the two germline ends. In DNA form, the CDR3 reads TGTGCCAGCACCAGACACCAGAACTACGAGCAGTACTTC. It translates to CASTRHQNYEQYF.

The gene calls are TRBV5-1 and TRBJ2-5, with D possibly matching TRBD2 (5 bases). CDR3 length: 15 residues. The germline V and J ends were trimmed by 2 bases and 5 bases, with 16 bases remaining between them. Germline V CDR1 and CDR2: SGHRS, YFSETQ. The CDR3 bases are TGCGCCAGCAGCTTTGTCGGAGGACCCCAGGAGACCCAGTACTTC. As protein: CASSFVGGPQETQYF.

The chain recombines TRBV5-6 with TRBJ2-7, with unresolved D. Germline V gene lookup returns CDR1 SGHDT and CDR2 YYEEEE. The CDR3 is 12 residues long. Trimming pared 4 bases from V and 3 bases from J, leaving 8 bases between. As DNA, the CDR3 is TGTGCCAGCAGCGCTCAGAACTACGAGCAGTACTTC. Amino acid sequence: CASSAQNYEQYF.

The V and J genes are TRBV19 and TRBJ2-1; 7 nucleotides line up with TRBD1. Germline CDR1 reads LNHDA; CDR2 reads SQIVND (reference sequence). This CDR3 is built from 14 residues. J was trimmed by 0 bases and V by 6 bases; bases with no gene match: 2. The CDR3 bases are TGTGCCAGTAGCCGGGACAGCTCCTACAATGAGCAGTTCTTC. It encodes CASSRDSSYNEQFF.

This clone occurred once. This chain connects TRBV10-2 to TRBJ2-2; 13 bases match TRBD2. The ends lost 4 bases at V and 0 bases at J; junction bases unmatched: 11. Germline V gene data show CDR1 as WSHSY and CDR2 as SAAADI. The CDR3 has 20 amino acids. CDR3: CASSGLLTSGGASNTGELFF. CDR3 sequence (DNA): TGCGCCAGCAGTGGACTACTAACTAGCGGGGGGGCTTCGAACACCGGGGAGCTGTTTTTT.

The rearrangement joins TRBV30 to TRBJ1-5; 9 bases line up with TRBD1. The trim removed 3 bases at V and 9 bases at J, leaving 12 bases unmatched. CDR3 size: 15 residues. CDR1 GTSNPN and CDR2 SVGIG come from the germline V gene (reference sequence). Here the CDR3 reads CAWSLSRTGVGPQHF. CDR3 in DNA: TGTGCCTGGAGCTTAAGTCGGACAGGGGTAGGGCCCCAGCATTTT.

This clone appeared a single time. The chain couples TRBV30 to TRBJ2-1; 11 bases are shared with TRBD2. With 2 bases clipped from V and 4 bases from J, the junction kept 10 bases outside the gene matches. CDR1 and CDR2 from the germline V gene are GTSNPN and SVGIG (reference sequence). CDR3 size: 17 residues. The CDR3 sequence: CAWSTTRTSGFYNEQFF. DNA of the CDR3: TGTGCCTGGAGTACGACGAGGACTAGCGGGTTTTACAATGAGCAGTTCTTC. The full variable domain, rest sourced from reference TRBV30 and TRBJ2-1, is SQTIHQWPATLVQPVGSPLSLECTVEGTSNPNLYWYRQAAGRGLQLLFYSVGIGQISSEVPQNLSASRPQDRQFILSSKKLLLSDSGFYLCAWSTTRTSGFYNEQFFGPGTRLTVL.

This rearrangement joins TRBV19 to TRBJ1-3; unclear D gene. Germline CDR1 LNHDA, CDR2 SQIVND (reference sequence). This CDR3 contains 16 residues. Trimming stripped 7 bases from V and 0 bases from J, with 16 bases between. The chain's CDR3 is CASNPLGGNSGNTIYF. CDR3 bases: TGTGCCAGTAACCCCTTGGGAGGAAACTCTGGAAACACCATATATTTT.

This clone has only a few counts. The V call is TRBV7-3, the J call TRBJ2-2; TRBD1 might be the D (6 bases). The CDR3 is made up of 15 amino acids. Germline-derived CDR1 and CDR2 are SGHTA and FQGTGA. The germline V and J ends were trimmed by 2 bases and 2 bases, with 9 bases remaining between them. The CDR3 sequence: CASSLVQGNTGELFF. The CDR3, as DNA: TGTGCCAGCAGCTTAGTACAGGGTAACACCGGGGAGCTGTTTTTT.